The following is a TCR beta chain sequence with its context. TCRdb's table, derived via immunoSEQ multiplex PCR, lists solely in-frame clones and lacks some. The sample carries about 150,000 clones, roughly four fifths recorded once. This entry comes from a study of blood T cell repertoires in COVID-19. As for the study in general: Samples representing acute and convalescent COVID-19 were sourced from the United States, Italy and Spain. Nucleic acid was either cDNA or gDNA, and it came from T cells, B-cell-depleted T cells, or PBMCs.

V was pared by 10 bases and J by 4 bases, with 14 bases between. CDR3 size: 13 residues. The chain links TRBV12-3 or TRBV12-4 to TRBJ1-3, with D unresolved. Material for sequencing was peripheral blood. The origin of this receptor is an elderly woman with COVID-19, enrolled during active disease. CDR3 residues: CATSVQSGNTIYF. CDR3 nucleotide sequence: TGTGCCACCTCGGTTCAATCCGGAAACACCATATATTTT.